This TCR beta chain stems from a study of blood T cell repertoires in COVID-19. Overall study context: COVID-19 samples collected from the United States, Italy and Spain covered acute and convalescent phases. The cDNA or gDNA used as material had been derived from T cells, B-cell-depleted T cells, or PBMCs.

How the authors handled the data: Estimation of nucleated cell counts was performed using reference gene primer amplification. Repertoires were generated with immunoSEQ multiplex PCR, while TCRdb's copy carries only in-frame clones and drops some. D and trimming were read from the DNA, whereas the V and J calls and clone size are those reported in that table. Of around 40,000 clones in the sample, approximately 87% were seen once. This CDR3 comprises 17 residues. Per germline, CDR1 WSHSY and CDR2 SAAADI. V shed 7 bases and J 7 bases; nucleotides not matched to a gene: 21. A Seattle source enrolled patients during active infection and followed them longitudinally.

V and J are TRBV10-2 and TRBJ1-2, with 7 bases aligning to TRBD1. Sequencing was performed on peripheral blood. The TCR sequence derives from a man aged 35 to 55 with COVID-19, enrolled during active disease. The CDR3 DNA reads TGCGCCAGCATAGGGGCGGGAACAGGGGCCCTCCAGTTTGGCTACACCTTC. Amino acids: CASIGAGTGALQFGYTF.